Given below is one T cell receptor beta chain in context. Per germline, CDR1 SNHLY and CDR2 FYNNEI. V dropped 4 bases and J dropped 7 bases, with 11 bases sitting between them. CDR3 length equals 14 residues. This entry belongs to a study of blood T cell repertoires in COVID-19. The table came from immunoSEQ multiplex PCR; TCRdb's copy has only in-frame clones and leaves some out. The sample carries around 190,000 clones, roughly 88% recorded once. Material for sequencing was PBMCs or T cells enriched from blood (not recorded which). This TCR was sampled from a middle-aged man with acute COVID-19. The genes are TRBV2 and TRBJ1-6; D is undetermined. The CDR3 nucleotides are TGTGCCAGCAGTGCGAGGAAGCGAAATTCACCCCTCCACTTT. Translated: CASSARKRNSPLHF.